What follows are 4 T cell receptor beta chains derived from one specimen sequenced in a study of blood T cell repertoires in COVID-19. Measured with immunoSEQ multiplex PCR; TCRdb has only the in-frame clones, and not every one. The table records roughly 320,000 clones, approximately 84% of them present only once. Input material: PBMCs or T cells enriched from blood (not recorded which). All receptors come from a man younger than 45 who had recovered from COVID-19.

This clone turned up a few times. The V call is TRBV28, the J call TRBJ1-3, with 7 nucleotides matching TRBD1. CDR3 size: 17 residues. CDR1 is MDHEN and CDR2 is SYDVKM in the germline V gene. Trimming took 5 bases from V and 0 from J; bases not matched to a gene: 10. The CDR3 DNA reads as TGTGCCAGCAGTCCCGCCGGGACAGCACTCTCTGGAAACACCATATATTTT. Translated, it gives CASSPAGTALSGNTIYF.

This clone is a singleton in its sample. The sample holds other DNA sequences that translate to the same CDR3. The V and J genes are TRBV7-9 and TRBJ1-2; D is ambiguous. V dropped 4 bases and J dropped 3 bases, with 6 bases sitting between them. The CDR3 loop spans 12 amino acids. Per the germline V gene, CDR1 is SEHNR and CDR2 is FQNEAQ (reference sequence). The CDR3 DNA is TGTGCCAGCAGCTCGGGATACTATGGCTACACCTTC. Its translation is CASSSGYYGYTF. Drawing the rest from reference TRBV7-9 and TRBJ1-2, the complete variable domain is DTGVSQNPRHKITKRGQNVTFRCDPISEHNRLYWYRQTLGQGPEFLTYFQNEAQLEKSRLLSDRFSAERPKGSFSTLEIQRTEQGDSAMYLCASSSGYYGYTFGSGTRLTVV.

The rearrangement links TRBV19 to TRBJ1-4; unclear D gene. In germline, CDR1 is LNHDA, CDR2 SQIVND (reference sequence). Trimming shortened V by 5 bases and J by 3 bases, and 13 bases separated the two germline ends. The CDR3 is 15 amino acids. The CDR3 sequence is CASSDRLRANEKLFF. The CDR3 DNA sequence: TGTGCCAGTAGTGACCGACTCAGAGCTAATGAAAAACTGTTTTTT.

The genes are TRBV18 and TRBJ1-2; 9 bases are shared with TRBD1. J was trimmed by 3 bases and V by 0 bases; bases with no gene match: 8. Germline V gene lookup returns CDR1 KGHSH and CDR2 LQKENI. This CDR3 has 17 amino acids. CDR3 DNA: TGTGCCAGCTCACCACCTACGGGACAGGGAATTGACTATGGCTACACCTTC. Translated, it gives CASSPPTGQGIDYGYTF.